Each of the 9 T cell receptor beta chains below was sequenced from the same sample in a study of OX40 agonist ivuxolimab in advanced cancers. Profiling relied on immunoSEQ multiplex PCR, and the TCRdb table lists in-frame clones only, not all of them. The data show about 81,000 clones, approximately 79% seen once. Sample: CD4+ or CD8+ T cells sorted from blood, taken in a trial of the OX40 agonist ivuxolimab. The receptors derive from an adult with an advanced solid tumor such as melanoma, head and neck, liver or kidney cancer.

V usage is TRBV5-4 and J usage is TRBJ1-4; weak D call: TRBD1 (6 bases). Germline CDR1 is SGHNT and CDR2 is YYREEE (reference sequence). The CDR3 length is 17 residues. Trimming shortened V by 0 bases and J by 1 base, and 13 bases separated the two germline ends. The CDR3 loop reads CASSLAGRGLTNEKLFF. CDR3 DNA: TGTGCCAGCAGCTTGGCGGGCAGGGGCTTAACTAATGAAAAACTGTTTTTT.

This sequence joins TRBV28 and TRBJ2-3; 10 positions match TRBD1. The CDR3 is made up of 16 amino acids. CDR1 and CDR2 from the germline V gene are MDHEN and SYDVKM. J was trimmed by 4 bases and V by 7 bases; bases with no gene match: 11. CDR3 nucleotides: TGTGCCAGCACCGAATTAGACAGGGGGCAGTCAGATACGCAGTATTTT. Translating gives CASTELDRGQSDTQYF.

The rearrangement uses TRBV28 and TRBJ1-4; TRBD1 aligns across 10 bases. Per the germline V gene, CDR1 is MDHEN and CDR2 is SYDVKM. The trim removed 5 bases at V and 5 bases at J, leaving 5 bases unmatched. The CDR3 covers 15 residues. CDR3 in DNA: TGTGCCAGCAGTCCCCCGGGACAGGGGAATGAAAAACTGTTTTTT. The encoded protein is CASSPPGQGNEKLFF.

The chain employs TRBV6-5 and TRBJ1-6; D possibly corresponds to TRBD1 (5 bases). V dropped 5 bases and J dropped 9 bases, with 14 bases sitting between them. CDR3 length equals 14 residues. Germline V gene data show CDR1 as MNHEY and CDR2 as SVGAGI. In nucleotides, the CDR3 is TGTGCCAGCAGTAACGGGGGTTCTATTTCACCCCTCCACTTT. As protein: CASSNGGSISPLHF.

The V and J genes are TRBV28 and TRBJ2-1; possible D gene TRBD2, 5 bases. Trimming left V 5 bases short and J 7 bases short, with 15 bases between. The germline CDR1 and CDR2 sequences are MDHEN and SYDVKM. The CDR3 has 14 amino acids. As DNA, the CDR3 is TGTGCCAGCAGTAGCGGCGAAGAAGAGAATGAGCAGTTCTTC. Protein product: CASSSGEEENEQFF.

The chain recombines TRBV29-1 with TRBJ2-2; D ambiguous. This CDR3 comprises 15 residues. Germline values: CDR1 SQVTM, CDR2 ANQGSEA. Trimming took off 2 bases at V and 4 bases at J, with 14 bases between the two ends. The CDR3 DNA follows: TGCAGCGTTGAAACGAGAAACCGTATCACCGGGGAGCTGTTTTTT. It specifies CSVETRNRITGELFF.

Only a few counts were recorded for this clone. The V gene is TRBV11-2, the J gene TRBJ2-3; 10 nucleotides agree with TRBD2. This CDR3 is built from 15 residues. The V gene end was trimmed by 0 bases and the J gene end by 6 bases; junction bases not matched to a gene: 3. CDR1 is SGHAT, CDR2 FQNNGV, per germline. The CDR3 DNA follows: TGTGCCAGCAGCTTAGAAGCGGGGGGGCCGGATACGCAGTATTTT. Translation gives CASSLEAGGPDTQYF.

This rearrangement joins TRBV7-8 to TRBJ1-1; maybe TRBD1 (6 bases). This CDR3 is built from 17 residues. Per germline, CDR1 SGHVS and CDR2 FQNEAQ. The ends were cut back, 1 base at V and 4 bases at J, with 19 bases in the middle. In DNA form, the CDR3 reads TGTGCCAGCAGCTTAGGGGCTGCGGGCCCCAGGGGCACTGAAGCTTTCTTT. Translating it yields CASSLGAAGPRGTEAFF. Filled out from reference TRBV7-8 and TRBJ1-1, the complete variable domain reads GAGVSQSPRYKVAKRGQDVALRCDPISGHVSLFWYQQALGQGPEFLTYFQNEAQLDKSGLPSDRFFAERPEGSVSTLKIQRTQQEDSAVYLCASSLGAAGPRGTEAFFGQGTRLTVV.

The rearrangement uses TRBV28 and TRBJ1-2; D not certain. This CDR3 is built from 12 residues. With 8 bases removed from V and 5 bases from J, the gap between germline ends came to 12 bases. Per germline, CDR1 MDHEN and CDR2 SYDVKM. The CDR3: CASGAREYGYTF. For the CDR3, the DNA is TGTGCCAGCGGAGCCAGAGAATATGGCTACACCTTC.